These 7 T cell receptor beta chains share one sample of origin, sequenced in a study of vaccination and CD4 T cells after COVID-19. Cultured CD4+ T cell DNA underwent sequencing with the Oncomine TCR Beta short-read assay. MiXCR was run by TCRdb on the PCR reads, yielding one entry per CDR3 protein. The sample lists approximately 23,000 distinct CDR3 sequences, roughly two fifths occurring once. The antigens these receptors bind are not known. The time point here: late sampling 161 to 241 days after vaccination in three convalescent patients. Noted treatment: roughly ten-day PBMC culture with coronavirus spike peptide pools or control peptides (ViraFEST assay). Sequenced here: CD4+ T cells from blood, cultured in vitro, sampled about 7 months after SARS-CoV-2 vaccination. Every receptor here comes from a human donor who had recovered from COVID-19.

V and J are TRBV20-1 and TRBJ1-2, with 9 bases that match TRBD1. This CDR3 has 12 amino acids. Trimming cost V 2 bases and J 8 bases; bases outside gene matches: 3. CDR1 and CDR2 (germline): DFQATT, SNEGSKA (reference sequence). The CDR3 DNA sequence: TGCAGTGCTAGAACAGGGGGCTGGGGCTACACCTTC. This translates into CSARTGGWGYTF.

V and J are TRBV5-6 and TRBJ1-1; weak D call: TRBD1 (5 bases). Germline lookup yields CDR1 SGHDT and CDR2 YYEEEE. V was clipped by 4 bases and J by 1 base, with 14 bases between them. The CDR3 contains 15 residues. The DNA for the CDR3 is TGTGCCAGCAGCCCCGGCGCAGGGAGGAACACTGAAGCTTTCTTT. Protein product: CASSPGAGRNTEAFF.

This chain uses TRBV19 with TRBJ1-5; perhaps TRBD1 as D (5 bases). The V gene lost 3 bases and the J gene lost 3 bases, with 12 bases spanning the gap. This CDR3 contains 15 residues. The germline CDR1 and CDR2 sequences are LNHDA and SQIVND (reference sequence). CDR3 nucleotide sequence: TGTGCCAGTAGTATTGTGGGGGACTCCAATCAGCCCCAGCATTTT. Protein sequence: CASSIVGDSNQPQHF.

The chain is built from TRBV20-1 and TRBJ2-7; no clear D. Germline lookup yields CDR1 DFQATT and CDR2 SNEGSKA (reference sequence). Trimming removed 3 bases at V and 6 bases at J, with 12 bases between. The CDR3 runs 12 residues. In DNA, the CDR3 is TGCAGTGCTAGCAGAAATGTGGGCGAGCAGTACTTC. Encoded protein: CSASRNVGEQYF.

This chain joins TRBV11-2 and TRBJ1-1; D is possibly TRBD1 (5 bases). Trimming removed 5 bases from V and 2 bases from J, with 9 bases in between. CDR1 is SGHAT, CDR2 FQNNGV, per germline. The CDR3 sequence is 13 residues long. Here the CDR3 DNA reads TGTGCCAGCAGCATACAGGTAAACACTGAAGCTTTCTTT. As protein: CASSIQVNTEAFF.

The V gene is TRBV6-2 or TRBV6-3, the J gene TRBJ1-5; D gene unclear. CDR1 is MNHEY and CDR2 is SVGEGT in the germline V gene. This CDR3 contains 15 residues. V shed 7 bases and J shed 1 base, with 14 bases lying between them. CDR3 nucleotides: TGTGCCAGCACACGTTTGGCGGGCAGCAATCAGCCCCAGCATTTT. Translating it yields CASTRLAGSNQPQHF.

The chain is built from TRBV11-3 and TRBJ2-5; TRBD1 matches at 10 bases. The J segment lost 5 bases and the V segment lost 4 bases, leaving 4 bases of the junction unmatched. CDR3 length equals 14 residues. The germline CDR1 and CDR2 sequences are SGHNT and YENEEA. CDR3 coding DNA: TGTGCCAGCAGCTCGACAGGGGGCCGGGAGACCCAGTACTTC. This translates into CASSSTGGRETQYF.